The table lists the clone carrying this T cell receptor beta chain with many counts. Its antigen is not known. From about 400 ng of RNA, a library with molecular barcoded alpha/delta and beta/gamma adaptors was made. TCRdb passed the reads through MiXCR, listing each CDR3 protein once. The table shows over 50,000 distinct CDR3 sequences, with approximately 20% occurring only once. The source of the sample is a study of read filtering for tumor transcriptome and immune sequencing. Study overall: Revised staging placed roughly 8 patients in R-ISS I, roughly 17 in II, about seven in III. DNase treatment preceded whole-transcriptome library preparation.

Bone marrow was sampled from every patient at the time of active disease. Overall study findings and caveats: Single-read clonotypes: about 82% of IR-seq clonotypes (about 3.5% of reads), 74.6% of RNA-seq clonotypes (approximately 43% of reads).

This CDR3 spans 14 amino acids. The V gene's germline CDR1 is MDHEN and CDR2 SYDVKM. The V end was cut by 7 bases, the J end by 3 bases, with 13 bases between. The sequencing sample was made of a population of CD138-negative cells sorted from bone marrow. The TCR sequence derives from a donor aged 40 or over with multiple myeloma. The gene calls are TRBV28 and TRBJ1-5; perhaps TRBD1 as D (5 bases). CDR3 in amino acids: CASTPRGDNQPQHF. CDR3 nucleotides: TGTGCCAGCACCCCCCGGGGGGACAATCAGCCCCAGCATTTT.